The 19 T cell receptor beta chains below all came from one sample that was sequenced in a study of blood T cells in healthy people across ages. A second about 6 to 12 cycle PCR used barcoded and J-beta primers. MiXCR, applied by TCRdb to the 5' RACE reads, yields one record per CDR3 protein. The top ten hold 3% of the sample, which has roughly 800,000 distinct CDR3 sequences, approximately 24% seen once. These sequences were also reported in another study, on T cells of mothers and their children.

The sequencing input was blood. These receptors originate from a boy between 10 and 17 years old in good health.

V gene TRBV3-1 combines with J gene TRBJ2-5; the match to TRBD2 covers 8 bases. This CDR3 has 17 residues. Germline V gene lookup returns CDR1 LGHDT and CDR2 YNNKEL (reference sequence). Trimming removed 4 bases from V and 0 bases from J; junction bases left unmatched: 10. The CDR3 coding sequence is TGTGCCAGCAGCCTCCAGTGGCGCGGGGGGTACCAAGAGACCCAGTACTTC. Amino acids: CASSLQWRGGYQETQYF.

This clonotype was detected only a few times. The chain employs TRBV3-1 and TRBJ1-4; maybe TRBD1 (5 bases). This CDR3 is built from 17 residues. Trimming pared 4 bases from V and 0 bases from J, leaving 15 bases between. The germline V gene encodes CDR1 LGHDT and CDR2 YNNKEL (reference sequence). CDR3 amino acids: CASSPRGRGTTNEKLFF. Here the CDR3 DNA reads TGTGCCAGCAGCCCCCGAGGCCGGGGGACAACTAATGAAAAACTGTTTTTT.

The rearrangement links TRBV5-1 to TRBJ2-1; no clear D. The V gene's germline CDR1 is SGHRS and CDR2 YFSETQ. The V end was cut by 5 bases, the J end by 5 bases, with 11 bases between. This CDR3 spans 13 amino acids. The CDR3 region has the DNA TGCGCCAGCAGTTTAGTACAAAACAATGAGCAGTTCTTC. Its translation is CASSLVQNNEQFF.

The CDR3 region has the DNA TGCGCCAGCAGCCAAGATAGGGATGTGGAAAAACTGTTTTTT. This sequence encodes CASSQDRDVEKLFF. The chain joins TRBV4-1 to TRBJ1-4; D is unclear. The V and J ends lost 0 bases and 8 bases respectively, with 10 bases between them. There are 14 residues in the CDR3. CDR1 is MGHRA and CDR2 is YSYEKL in the germline V gene.

This clonotype came up a few times. This chain links TRBV7-8 with TRBJ2-5; 7 bases align to TRBD2. CDR1 is SGHVS and CDR2 is FQNEAQ in the germline V gene. The V and J ends lost 5 bases and 0 bases, in that order; junction bases with no gene match: 6. The CDR3 is 15 amino acids. The CDR3: CASSGGAGYQETQYF. The CDR3 DNA reads TGTGCCAGCAGCGGAGGAGCGGGGTACCAAGAGACCCAGTACTTC.

This chain joins TRBV6-6 and TRBJ1-2; tentative D call: TRBD1 (6 bases). Germline V gene sequence: CDR1 MNHNY, CDR2 SVGAGI (reference sequence). The CDR3 totals 14 residues. Trimming stripped 0 bases from V and 4 bases from J, with 9 bases between. Here the CDR3 DNA reads TGTGCCAGCAGTTACTCAGGACAGCTCTATGGCTACACCTTC. Translating gives CASSYSGQLYGYTF.

The CDR3 reads CASSVAGTNSYGELFF. The CDR3 DNA is TGTGCCAGCAGTGTAGCCGGGACTAACAGCTACGGGGAGCTGTTTTTT. The gene calls are TRBV25-1 and TRBJ2-2, with 7 bases that match TRBD2. After removal of 4 bases from V and 7 bases from J, the junction contained 12 bases not matched to a gene. The CDR3 covers 16 residues. The V gene's germline CDR1 is MGHDK and CDR2 SYGVNS.

The chain uses TRBV6-5 and TRBJ1-6; 9 nucleotides align to TRBD1. The germline CDR1 and CDR2 sequences are MNHEY and SVGAGI. Trimming took 6 bases from V and 7 from J; bases not matched to a gene: 4. This CDR3 has 14 amino acids. The CDR3 nucleotides are TGTGCCAGCAGAACGGACAGGGGAAATTCACCCCTCCACTTT. This translates into CASRTDRGNSPLHF.

V and J are TRBV4-1 and TRBJ2-7, with D perhaps TRBD1 or TRBD2 (5 bases each). The CDR3 has 17 amino acids. CDR1 is MGHRA and CDR2 is YSYEKL in the germline V gene. V was clipped by 1 base and J by 4 bases, with 20 bases between them. The CDR3 bases are TGCGCCAGCAGCCAAGCTTTTGACCGGGACGGAGGATACGAGCAGTACTTC. Protein sequence: CASSQAFDRDGGYEQYF.

This clonotype was counted only a few times. The V gene is TRBV29-1, the J gene TRBJ2-3; 7 nucleotides align to TRBD1. This CDR3 region has 15 residues. The germline V gene has CDR1 SQVTM and CDR2 ANQGSEA. V lost 5 bases to trimming and J lost 6 bases; unmatched junction nucleotides: 14. In nucleotides, the CDR3 is TGCAGCGTTTCGACAGGGATACCGCTGGGGGATACGCAGTATTTT. Amino acids: CSVSTGIPLGDTQYF.

This clonotype was detected only a few times. This chain's CDR3 is CATSDLQGRNEQFF. CDR3 bases: TGTGCCACCAGTGATTTGCAGGGGCGGAATGAGCAGTTCTTC. The gene calls are TRBV24-1 and TRBJ2-5; D may be TRBD1 (6 bases). TRBJ2-1 explains the end of the DNA better; the J call may be wrong. The germline CDR1 and CDR2 sequences are KGHDR and SFDVKD. The CDR3 has 14 amino acids.

The table lists this clonotype with a few counts. V and J are TRBV20-1 and TRBJ2-1, with a weak D call TRBD2 (5 bases). V was trimmed by 3 bases and J by 0 bases, leaving 6 bases between them. CDR1 is DFQATT, CDR2 SNEGSKA, per germline (reference sequence). The CDR3 is 13 amino acids. The CDR3 DNA sequence: TGCAGTGCTAGCGGGAACTCCTACAATGAGCAGTTCTTC. Protein: CSASGNSYNEQFF.

V usage is TRBV11-2 and J usage is TRBJ2-7; tentatively, D is TRBD2 (6 bases). The DNA end is a closer match to TRBJ2-1, so the J assignment may be wrong. The CDR3 totals 18 residues. Germline V gives CDR1 SGHAT, CDR2 FQNNGV. The CDR3 nucleotides read TGTGCCAGCAGCTTACGGGAGCGTCGCGGGTCTACCTACAATGAGCAGTTCTTC. This gives the protein CASSLRERRGSTYNEQFF.

V is TRBV3-1 and J is TRBJ1-2; D remains unclear. CDR1 and CDR2 (germline): LGHDT, YNNKEL (reference sequence). The V gene lost 0 bases and the J gene lost 8 bases, with 7 bases spanning the gap. The CDR3 contains 12 residues. This chain's CDR3 is CASSQDSGGYTF. The CDR3, as DNA: TGTGCCAGCAGCCAAGACTCCGGAGGCTACACCTTC.

In this sample, this clonotype turned up a few times. V gene TRBV4-1 combines with J gene TRBJ2-1; D may be TRBD2 (5 bases). Trimming removed 3 bases at V and 8 bases at J, with 17 bases between. The length of the CDR3 is 15 residues. In germline, CDR1 is MGHRA, CDR2 YSYEKL. The CDR3 DNA sequence: TGCGCCAGCAGCCATCGGACTCCGGGCAACCATGAGCAGTTCTTC. It codes for CASSHRTPGNHEQFF.

The chain links TRBV9 to TRBJ2-5; no definite D call. The J call is in doubt because the DNA end fits TRBJ2-7 better. The CDR3 runs 15 residues. Germline V gene data show CDR1 as SGDLS and CDR2 as YYNGEE. CDR3 nucleotide sequence: TGTGCCAGCAGCGTAGGGGAAAATCCCTCCTACGAGCAGTACTTC. Encoded protein: CASSVGENPSYEQYF.

The J gene is TRBJ1-5, the V gene TRBV4-2; D gene unclear. Germline V gene lookup returns CDR1 LGHNA and CDR2 YNFKEQ. CDR3 size: 15 residues. The ends were cut back, 3 bases at V and 1 base at J, with 10 bases in the middle. CDR3 coding DNA: TGTGCCAGCAGCCAGGAGGTAGGGAGCAATCAGCCCCAGCATTTT. Amino acids: CASSQEVGSNQPQHF.

The chain links TRBV7-2 to TRBJ1-6; D ambiguous. Germline V gene data show CDR1 as SGHTA and CDR2 as FQGNSA. Trimming pared 2 bases from V and 7 bases from J, leaving 9 bases between. This CDR3 comprises 14 residues. CDR3 amino acids: CASSLPVGNSPLHF. The CDR3 bases are TGTGCCAGCAGCTTACCGGTGGGCAATTCACCCCTCCACTTT.

This clonotype appeared once. The V call is TRBV7-2, the J call TRBJ2-1; D is undetermined. Trimming removed 6 bases at V and 6 bases at J, with 9 bases between. The germline gives CDR1 SGHTA, CDR2 FQGNSA. The CDR3 has 12 residues. CDR3 protein: CASSSPGNEQFF. CDR3 nucleotides: TGTGCCAGCAGTTCCCCCGGCAATGAGCAGTTCTTC. The variable domain in full, completed from reference TRBV7-2 and TRBJ2-1, reads GAGVSQSPSNKVTEKGKDVELRCDPISGHTALYWYRQSLGQGLEFLIYFQGNSAPDKSGLPSDRFSAERTGGSVSTLTIQRTQQEDSAVYLCASSSPGNEQFFGPGTRLTVL.